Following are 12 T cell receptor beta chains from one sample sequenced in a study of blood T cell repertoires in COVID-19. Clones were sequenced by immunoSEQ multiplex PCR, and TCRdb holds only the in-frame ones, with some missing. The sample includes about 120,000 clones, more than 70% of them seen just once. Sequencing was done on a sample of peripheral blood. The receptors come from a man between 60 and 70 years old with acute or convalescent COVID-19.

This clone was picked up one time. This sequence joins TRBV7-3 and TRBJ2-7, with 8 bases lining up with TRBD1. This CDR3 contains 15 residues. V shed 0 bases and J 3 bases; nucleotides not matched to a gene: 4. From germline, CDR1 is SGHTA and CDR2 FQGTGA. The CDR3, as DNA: TGTGCCAGCAGCTTAACGCAACAGGGGGACTACGAGCAGTACTTC. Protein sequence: CASSLTQQGDYEQYF.

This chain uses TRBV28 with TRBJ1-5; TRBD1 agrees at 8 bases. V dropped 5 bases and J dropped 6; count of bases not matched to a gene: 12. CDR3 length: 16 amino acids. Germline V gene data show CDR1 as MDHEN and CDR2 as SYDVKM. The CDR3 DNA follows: TGTGCCAGCAGTCCAGGGACAGGAACCAGACGTCAGCCCCAGCATTTT. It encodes CASSPGTGTRRQPQHF.

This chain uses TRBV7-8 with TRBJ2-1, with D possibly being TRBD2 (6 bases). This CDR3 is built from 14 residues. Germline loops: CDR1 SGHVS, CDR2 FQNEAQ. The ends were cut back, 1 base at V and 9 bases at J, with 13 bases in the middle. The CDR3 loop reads CASSLVGGEVEQFF. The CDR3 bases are TGTGCCAGCAGCTTAGTGGGGGGAGAGGTTGAGCAGTTCTTC.

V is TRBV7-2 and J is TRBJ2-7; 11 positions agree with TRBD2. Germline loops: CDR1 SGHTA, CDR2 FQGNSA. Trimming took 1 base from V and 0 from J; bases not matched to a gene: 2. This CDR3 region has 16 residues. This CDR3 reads CASSLGLAGPSYEQYF. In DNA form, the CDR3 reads TGTGCCAGCAGCTTAGGACTAGCGGGACCCTCCTACGAGCAGTACTTC.

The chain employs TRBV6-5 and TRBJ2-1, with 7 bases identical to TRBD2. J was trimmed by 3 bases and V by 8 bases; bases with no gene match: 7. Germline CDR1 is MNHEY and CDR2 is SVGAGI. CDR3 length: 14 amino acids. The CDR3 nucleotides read TGTGCCAGCCAGAGGGACTACAACTACAATGAGCAGTTCTTC. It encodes CASQRDYNYNEQFF.

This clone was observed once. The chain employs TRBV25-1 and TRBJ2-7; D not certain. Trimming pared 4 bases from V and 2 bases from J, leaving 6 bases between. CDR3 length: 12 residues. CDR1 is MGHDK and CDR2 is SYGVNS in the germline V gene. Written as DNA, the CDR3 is TGTGCCAGCAGTGCAGGAACCTACGAGCAGTACTTC. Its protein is CASSAGTYEQYF.

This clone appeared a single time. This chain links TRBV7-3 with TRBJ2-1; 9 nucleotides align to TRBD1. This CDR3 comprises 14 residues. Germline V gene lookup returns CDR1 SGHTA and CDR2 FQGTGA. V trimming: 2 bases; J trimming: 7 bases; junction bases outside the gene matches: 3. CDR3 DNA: TGTGCCAGCAGCTTAGAGGGACAGGGAAATGAGCAGTTCTTC. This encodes CASSLEGQGNEQFF. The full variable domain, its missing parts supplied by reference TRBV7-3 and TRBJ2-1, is GAGVSQTPSNKVTEKGKYVELRCDPISGHTALYWYRQSLGQGPEFLIYFQGTGAADDSGLPNDRFFAVRPEGSVSTLKIQRTERGDSAVYLCASSLEGQGNEQFFGPGTRLTVL.

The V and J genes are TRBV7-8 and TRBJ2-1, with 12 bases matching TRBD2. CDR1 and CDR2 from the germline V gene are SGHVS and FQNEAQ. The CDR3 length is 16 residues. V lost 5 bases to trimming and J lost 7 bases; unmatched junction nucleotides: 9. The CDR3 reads CASSQLAGGLSNEQFF. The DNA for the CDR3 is TGTGCCAGCAGCCAGCTAGCGGGAGGGCTGTCGAATGAGCAGTTCTTC.

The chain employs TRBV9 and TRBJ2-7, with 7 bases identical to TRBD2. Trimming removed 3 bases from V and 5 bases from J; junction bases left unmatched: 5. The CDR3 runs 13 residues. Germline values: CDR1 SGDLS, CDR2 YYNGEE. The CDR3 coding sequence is TGTGCCAGCAGCGCCAGGACTAGTGACGAGCAGTACTTC. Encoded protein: CASSARTSDEQYF.

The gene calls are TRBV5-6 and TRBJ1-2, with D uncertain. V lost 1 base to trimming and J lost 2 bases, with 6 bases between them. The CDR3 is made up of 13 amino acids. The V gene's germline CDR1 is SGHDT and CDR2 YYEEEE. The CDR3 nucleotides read TGTGCCAGCAGCTTGCCCGGGAACTATGGCTACACCTTC. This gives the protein CASSLPGNYGYTF.

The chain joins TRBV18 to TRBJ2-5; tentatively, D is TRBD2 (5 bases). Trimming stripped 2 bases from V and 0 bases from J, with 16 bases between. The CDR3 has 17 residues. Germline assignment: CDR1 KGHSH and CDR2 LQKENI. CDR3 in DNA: TGTGCCAGCTCACCATCCCCCACGACGGGGAACCAAGAGACCCAGTACTTC. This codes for CASSPSPTTGNQETQYF.

The CDR3 nucleotides read TGTGCCAGCAGCTCCCTTCAGGGGCAACACTACGAGCAGTACTTC. Protein sequence: CASSSLQGQHYEQYF. J is TRBJ2-7 and V is TRBV5-6; tentatively, D is TRBD1 (6 bases). CDR3 size: 15 residues. With 3 bases removed from V and 3 bases from J, the gap between germline ends came to 16 bases. Germline CDR1 is SGHDT and CDR2 is YYEEEE. The full variable domain, in which reference TRBV5-6 and TRBJ2-7 provide the parts outside the CDR3, is DAGVTQSPTHLIKTRGQQVTLRCSPKSGHDTVSWYQQALGQGPQFIFQYYEEEERQRGNFPDRFSGHQFPNYSSELNVNALLLGDSALYLCASSSLQGQHYEQYFGPGTRLTVT.